These 7 T cell receptor beta chains share one sample of origin, sequenced in a study of CD8 T cells in Susac syndrome. Reverse transcription of 0.5 to 1 ug RNA was carried out with random hexamers. MiXCR, applied by TCRdb to the immunoSEQ multiplex PCR reads, yields one record per CDR3 protein. The data show some 130,000 distinct CDR3 sequences, with 95% seen just once and about 0.18% held by the top ten. Source material: CD8+ T cells from PBMCs. These receptors originate from a human donor with Susac syndrome.

V gene TRBV27 combines with J gene TRBJ1-2, with D possibly TRBD1 on 5 matching bases. Germline assignment: CDR1 MNHEY and CDR2 SMNVEV (reference sequence). The CDR3 consists of 13 residues. With 2 bases removed from V and 5 bases from J, the gap between germline ends came to 9 bases. The CDR3 sequence is CASSLRQGYGYTF. CDR3 in DNA: TGTGCCAGCAGTTTACGGCAGGGATATGGCTACACCTTC.

V is TRBV4-1 and J is TRBJ2-5; possibly TRBD1 or TRBD2 for D (5 bases each). V dropped 3 bases and J dropped 0 bases, with 14 bases sitting between them. Germline V gene sequence: CDR1 MGHRA, CDR2 YSYEKL. The CDR3 contains 16 residues. CDR3: CASSQPPTGHQETQYF. The CDR3, as DNA: TGCGCCAGCAGCCAGCCCCCCACGGGGCACCAAGAGACCCAGTACTTC.

J is TRBJ2-3 and V is TRBV20-1; D is ambiguous. V lost 6 bases to trimming and J lost 1 base, with 17 bases between them. The germline V gene encodes CDR1 DFQATT and CDR2 SNEGSKA (reference sequence). CDR3 length: 15 residues. In nucleotides, the CDR3 is TGCAGTGCCACTGGGTCCCACCTTCGCACAGATACGCAGTATTTT. This gives the protein CSATGSHLRTDTQYF.

This chain uses TRBV6-5 with TRBJ2-1; TRBD1 agrees at 9 bases. Germline loops: CDR1 MNHEY, CDR2 SVGAGI. This CDR3 has 14 residues. With 4 bases clipped from V and 2 bases from J, the junction kept 0 bases outside the gene matches. The CDR3 sequence: CASSWDRAYNEQFF. The CDR3 bases are TGTGCCAGCAGTTGGGACAGGGCCTACAATGAGCAGTTCTTC.

The rearrangement links TRBV10-3 to TRBJ2-1; the match to TRBD2 covers 12 bases. The ends lost 2 bases at V and 15 bases at J; junction bases unmatched: 5. The germline V gene encodes CDR1 ENHRY and CDR2 SYGVKD. The CDR3 runs 13 residues. For the CDR3, the DNA is TGTGCCATCAGTGAGGCTAGCGGGAGGGGGCTGTTCTTC. Its protein is CAISEASGRGLFF.

This clonotype was seen once. The CDR3 protein is CASSPLRAEQYF. The CDR3, as DNA: TGTGCCAGCAGTCCGCTCCGGGCCGAGCAGTACTTC. The rearrangement joins TRBV28 to TRBJ2-7; D gene ambiguous. The germline V and J ends were trimmed by 5 bases and 6 bases, with 11 bases remaining between them. This CDR3 comprises 12 residues. CDR1 is MDHEN and CDR2 is SYDVKM in the germline V gene.

The chain joins TRBV20-1 to TRBJ2-1; D is unclear. Germline-derived CDR1 and CDR2 are DFQATT and SNEGSKA (reference sequence). Trimming cost V 6 bases and J 10 bases, with 19 bases left between them. The CDR3 loop spans 13 amino acids. The CDR3 region is CSAPGPTMGEQFF. In nucleotides, the CDR3 is TGCAGTGCCCCTGGCCCAACTATGGGAGAGCAGTTCTTC.